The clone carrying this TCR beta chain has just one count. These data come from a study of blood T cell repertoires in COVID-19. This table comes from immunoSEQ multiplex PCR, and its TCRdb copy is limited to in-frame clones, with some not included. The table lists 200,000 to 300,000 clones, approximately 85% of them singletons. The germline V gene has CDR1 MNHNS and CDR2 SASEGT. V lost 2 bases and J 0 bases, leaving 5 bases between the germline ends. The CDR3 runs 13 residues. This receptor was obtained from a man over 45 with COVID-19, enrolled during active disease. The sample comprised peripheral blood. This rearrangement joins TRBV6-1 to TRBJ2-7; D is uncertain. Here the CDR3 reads CASSESHSYEQYF. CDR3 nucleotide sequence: TGTGCCAGCAGTGAATCCCACTCCTACGAGCAGTACTTC.